This paragraph reports one T cell receptor (beta chain). These data are taken from a study of blood T cell repertoires in COVID-19. Study background: Acute and convalescent COVID-19 specimens originated in the United States, Italy and Spain. The analysed material was cDNA or gDNA that came from T cells, B-cell-depleted T cells, or PBMCs.

In the authors' workflow: Amplification from reference gene primers served as the basis for estimated nucleated cell counts. The data were produced by immunoSEQ multiplex PCR, yet TCRdb's version contains in-frame clones alone and is incomplete. Clone size and the V and J calls come from that table; the DNA yielded D and trimming. The sample shows a few hundred thousand clones, 81% of them seen only once. The length of the CDR3 is 14 residues. This receptor was obtained from a human donor with acute or convalescent COVID-19. The donor label of this sample is uncertain. Sequencing input: peripheral blood. The chain combines TRBV21-1 with TRBJ1-5; the DNA was not compared with TRBD1, the D call given in the table. TRBV21-1 is recorded as a pseudogene. The CDR3 DNA reads as TGTGCCAGCAGCAGGACAGGATCTTACCAGCCCCAGCATTTT. This translates into CASSRTGSYQPQHF.